The 14 T cell receptor beta chains in this list originate from one sample, sequenced in a study of T cell repertoires in MIS-A myocarditis. TCRdb's table, derived via immunoSEQ multiplex PCR, lists solely in-frame clones and lacks some. The sample lists around 12,000 clones; 83% were seen once. Sequencing input: right ventricle heart tissue obtained at autopsy. These receptors were obtained from a man aged 18 to 35 with fulminant myocarditis from multisystem inflammatory syndrome in adults (MIS-A) after COVID-19.

V and J are TRBV10-1 and TRBJ1-5, with TRBD1 matching over 8 bases. The CDR3 totals 23 residues. Germline lookup yields CDR1 WNHNN and CDR2 SYGVQD (reference sequence). V was clipped by 2 bases and J by 0 bases; unmatched bases: 24. The CDR3 nucleotides read TGCGCCAGCAGTGAGACTCGAAAAAAGCCGGGACAGGCTCGACCTAATAGCAATCAGCCCCAGCATTTT. Its translation: CASSETRKKPGQARPNSNQPQHF.

This clone showed up just once. CDR3 amino acids: CASSLGIRGYGYTF. The CDR3 DNA reads as TGTGCCAGCAGCTTAGGGATTAGGGGCTATGGCTACACCTTC. V and J are TRBV7-9 and TRBJ1-2; D perhaps matches TRBD1 (5 bases). Trimming took off 1 base at V and 4 bases at J, with 10 bases between the two ends. Germline values: CDR1 SEHNR, CDR2 FQNEAQ (reference sequence). The CDR3 has 14 residues.

This chain uses TRBV5-1 with TRBJ1-5; D gene ambiguous. V gave up 4 bases and J gave up 0 bases, with 11 bases separating them. The CDR3 is 15 amino acids. Germline V gives CDR1 SGHRS, CDR2 YFSETQ. Here the CDR3 DNA reads TGCGCCAGCAGCGAGGGATCTAATAGCAATCAGCCCCAGCATTTT. It yields the protein CASSEGSNSNQPQHF. Using reference TRBV5-1 and TRBJ1-5 for the parts outside the CDR3, the full variable domain is KAGVTQTPRYLIKTRGQQVTLSCSPISGHRSVSWYQQTPGQGLQFLFEYFSETQRNKGNFPGRFSGRQFSNSRSEMNVSTLELGDSALYLCASSEGSNSNQPQHFGDGTRLSIL.

This sequence joins TRBV28 and TRBJ2-7; 7 bases are shared with TRBD1. The CDR3 contains 14 residues. From germline, CDR1 is MDHEN and CDR2 SYDVKM. The J segment lost 3 bases and the V segment lost 3 bases, leaving 5 bases of the junction unmatched. Here the CDR3 DNA reads TGTGCCAGCAGTTTCTCCGACAGGGACTACGAGCAGTACTTC. Translated: CASSFSDRDYEQYF.

This CDR3 is CAWSLKVADTQYF. The CDR3 nucleotides read TGTGCCTGGAGTCTTAAGGTTGCGGATACGCAGTATTTT. The V gene is TRBV30, the J gene TRBJ2-3; D gene unclear. CDR3 length equals 13 residues. V dropped 2 bases and J dropped 6 bases, with 12 bases sitting between them. Germline V gene data show CDR1 as GTSNPN and CDR2 as SVGIG (reference sequence).

Only one count was recorded for this clone. The rearrangement links TRBV7-2 to TRBJ1-3; unclear D gene. Germline V gives CDR1 SGHTA, CDR2 FQGNSA. The CDR3 totals 15 residues. V was cut by 6 bases and J by 4 bases, with 16 bases left in between. CDR3 protein: CASRGPGVRGNTIYF. The DNA for the CDR3 is TGTGCCAGCAGAGGGCCCGGGGTCCGGGGAAACACCATATATTTT.

The sample holds one count of this clone. The chain links TRBV7-9 to TRBJ1-4; D is undetermined. In germline, CDR1 is SEHNR, CDR2 FQNEAQ (reference sequence). V was trimmed by 1 base and J by 3 bases, leaving 6 bases between them. The CDR3 runs 14 residues. CDR3 in DNA: TGTGCCAGCAGCTTAGTGGTTTCTAATGAAAAACTGTTTTTT. It encodes CASSLVVSNEKLFF.

Comment on this clone: At one of its ends the junction is not consistent with the germline gene, which may arise from a read error. The chain combines TRBV28 with TRBJ2-1; 8 bases line up with TRBD2. Germline CDR1 reads MDHEN; CDR2 reads SYDVKM. This CDR3 contains 15 residues. CDR3 DNA sequence: TGTGCCAGCAGTTTCCCGCGGGGGGACTACAGTGAGCAGTTCTTC. Translating gives CASSFPRGDYSEQFF.

Here the CDR3 reads CASSRYRDRNQPQHF. CDR3 DNA sequence: TGTGCCAGCAGTCGCTACCGGGACAGAAATCAGCCCCAGCATTTT. The V and J genes are TRBV28 and TRBJ1-5; the match to TRBD1 covers 7 bases. The CDR3 runs 15 residues. CDR1 is MDHEN, CDR2 SYDVKM, per germline. The V and J ends lost 5 bases and 4 bases, in that order; junction bases with no gene match: 8.

The chain joins TRBV4-1 to TRBJ2-1; 9 bases agree with TRBD1. Germline V gene data show CDR1 as MGHRA and CDR2 as YSYEKL. CDR3 length: 15 amino acids. The J segment lost 10 bases and the V segment lost 1 base, leaving 8 bases of the junction unmatched. Here the CDR3 DNA reads TGCGCCAGCAGCCAAGGAGGGACAGGGACCGGGGAGCAGTTCTTC. It translates to CASSQGGTGTGEQFF.

The chain carries TRBV15 and TRBJ1-4; 8 bases line up with TRBD1. CDR1 is LNHNV and CDR2 is YYDKDF in the germline V gene (reference sequence). The J segment lost 7 bases and the V segment lost 4 bases, leaving 8 bases of the junction unmatched. The CDR3 has 15 residues. DNA for the CDR3: TGTGCCACCAGCACAGGGGGCGCGGGTGGTGAAAAACTGTTTTTT. Residues: CATSTGGAGGEKLFF.

The rearrangement joins TRBV28 to TRBJ1-5, with a weak D call TRBD1 (5 bases). The germline V gene encodes CDR1 MDHEN and CDR2 SYDVKM. This CDR3 is built from 13 residues. Trimming removed 6 bases at V and 2 bases at J, with 8 bases between. The CDR3 DNA follows: TGTGCCAGCAGGTGGGGGGGCAATCAGCCCCAGCATTTT. Amino acid sequence: CASRWGGNQPQHF.

This clone was found once. V is TRBV7-6 and J is TRBJ1-2; D not certain. Germline CDR1 reads SGHVS; CDR2 reads FNYEAQ. The V end was cut by 5 bases, the J end by 2 bases, with 21 bases between. This CDR3 is built from 17 residues. CDR3 bases: TGTGCCAGCAGCCCCGAGGCGGGGAGTTCCCCGAACTATGGCTACACCTTC. Translated, it gives CASSPEAGSSPNYGYTF.

This clone was recorded only once. The chain has TRBV7-2 and TRBJ2-1, with 10 bases identical to TRBD2. V gave up 2 bases and J gave up 0 bases; unmatched junction bases: 1. CDR1 SGHTA and CDR2 FQGNSA come from the germline V gene. The CDR3 covers 16 residues. CDR3: CASSLLAGASYNEQFF. The DNA of the CDR3 is TGTGCCAGCAGCTTACTAGCGGGGGCCTCCTACAATGAGCAGTTCTTC. Variable domain in full (rest from reference TRBV7-2 and TRBJ2-1): GAGVSQSPSNKVTEKGKDVELRCDPISGHTALYWYRQSLGQGLEFLIYFQGNSAPDKSGLPSDRFSAERTGGSVSTLTIQRTQQEDSAVYLCASSLLAGASYNEQFFGPGTRLTVL.